This TCR beta chain was obtained from a study of cytomegalovirus exposure and HLA in healthy donors. In regard to this clone: Other DNA sequences from this sample encode an identical CDR3 as well.

In the PCR, 60 Vbeta and 13 Jbeta primers were used. Clones were sequenced by immunoSEQ multiplex PCR, and TCRdb holds only the in-frame ones, with some missing. The sample holds approximately 160,000 clones, almost 80% seen once. The CDR3 consists of 15 residues. Trimming left V 0 bases short and J 1 base short, with 9 bases between. Germline V gives CDR1 SGHRS, CDR2 YFSETQ. Material: PBMCs. The sequence was collected from a man younger than 30 in good health and CMV-seropositive. The chain joins TRBV5-1 to TRBJ2-3; maybe TRBD1 (6 bases). The DNA of the CDR3 is TGCGCCAGCAGCTTGGGAGGGGGTGGCACAGATACGCAGTATTTT. Translating it yields CASSLGGGGTDTQYF.